The source of this T cell receptor beta chain is a study of PD-1 blockade in classical Hodgkin lymphoma. All patients relapsed after autologous stem cell transplantation, and brentuximab vedotin exposure varied. Sequencing was performed with immunoSEQ multiplex PCR; in TCRdb, only in-frame clones are kept and a portion is missing. This repertoire shows roughly 24,000 clones, around 80% found once; its top ten account for around 8.8%. This clone turned up a few times. The sequenced sample was peripheral blood mononuclear cells (PBMCs), obtained before the second cycle of nivolumab. The sequence was collected from a human donor with classical Hodgkin lymphoma.

For the CDR3, the DNA is TGTGCCAGCAGTTTAACCATGCCAGGGTCCGGTCAGCCCCAGCATTTT. Its translation: CASSLTMPGSGQPQHF. The J gene is TRBJ1-5, the V gene TRBV27; D might be TRBD1 (5 bases). The CDR3 extends over 16 amino acids. The V and J ends lost 2 bases and 6 bases respectively, with 17 bases between them. Germline V lookup: CDR1 MNHEY, CDR2 SMNVEV (reference sequence).